The clone carrying this T cell receptor (beta chain) appeared once. Its specificity is not known. This sample stems from a study of PD-1 blockade in mismatch repair-deficient tumors. Every patient had mismatch repair deficiency by PCR or immunohistochemistry. Three pembrolizumab responders had their TCRs sequenced. The study, taken as a whole, reports: Tumor-resident clones, often undetectable pretreatment in blood, expanded then contracted after pembrolizumab.

The trim removed 6 bases at V and 5 bases at J, leaving 7 bases unmatched. Per germline, CDR1 WSHSY and CDR2 SAAADI. This CDR3 spans 15 amino acids. Method: immunoSEQ multiplex PCR; TCRdb's copy keeps in-frame clones and lacks some. Counted here are around 18,000 clones, 84% occurring once; the ten biggest clones make up roughly 1.7%. This chain joins TRBV10-2 and TRBJ1-5; TRBD1 aligns across 10 bases. The input for sequencing was PBMCs, taken about 22 weeks after starting pembrolizumab. This TCR was sampled from an adult with mismatch repair-deficient cancer. The CDR3 spells CASSPGQGYYQPQHF. The CDR3 DNA sequence: TGCGCCAGCAGCCCGGGACAGGGGTACTATCAGCCCCAGCATTTT.